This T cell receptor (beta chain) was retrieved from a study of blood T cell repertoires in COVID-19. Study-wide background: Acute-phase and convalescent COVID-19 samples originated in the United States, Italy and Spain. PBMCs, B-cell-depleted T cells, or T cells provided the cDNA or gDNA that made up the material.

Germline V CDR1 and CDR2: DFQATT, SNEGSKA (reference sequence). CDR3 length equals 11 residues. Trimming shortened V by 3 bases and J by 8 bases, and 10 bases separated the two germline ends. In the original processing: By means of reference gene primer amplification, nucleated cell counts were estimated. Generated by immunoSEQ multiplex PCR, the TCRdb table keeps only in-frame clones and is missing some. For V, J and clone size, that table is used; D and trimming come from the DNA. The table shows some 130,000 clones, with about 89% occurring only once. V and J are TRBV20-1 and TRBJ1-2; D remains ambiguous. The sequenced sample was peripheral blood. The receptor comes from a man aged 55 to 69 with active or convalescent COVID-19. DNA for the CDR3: TGCAGTGCTAGTCCCGGGAAGGGCTACACCTTC. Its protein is CSASPGKGYTF.